The entry below gives a single T cell receptor (beta chain) sequence along with its context. Per the study methods: Counts of nucleated cells, estimated from reference gene primer amplification, were obtained. The table came from immunoSEQ multiplex PCR; TCRdb's copy has only in-frame clones and leaves some out. V and J calls plus clone size are reproduced from that table; the DNA served to infer D and trimming. Among roughly 380,000 clones, about 88% were seen once, and the ten largest hold about 1.6%. Looked up from germline, CDR1 is MNHEY and CDR2 is SVGAGI. The length of the CDR3 is 12 residues. V gave up 6 bases and J gave up 11 bases; unmatched junction bases: 7. This sample was taken from a study of blood T cell repertoires in COVID-19. Study-level information: Acute-phase and convalescent COVID-19 samples originated in the United States, Italy and Spain. Sources were T cells, B-cell-depleted T cells, or PBMCs; the material itself was cDNA or gDNA.

This sequence originates from a middle-aged woman with COVID-19, enrolled during active disease. Material for sequencing was peripheral blood. This sequence joins TRBV6-5 and TRBJ1-1; 9 bases agree with TRBD1. CDR3 in DNA: TGTGCCAGCAGCACAGGGGGCCGGGAGGCTTTCTTT. It specifies CASSTGGREAFF.